The T cell receptor (beta chain) described here comes from a study of sequential checkpoint blockade in melanoma. This CDR3 comprises 13 residues. With 0 bases removed from V and 6 bases from J, the gap between germline ends came to 9 bases. Germline CDR1 is SQVTM and CDR2 is ANQGSEA. TCRdb keeps only in-frame clones here, not all; method: immunoSEQ multiplex PCR. Here the sample spans more than 35,000 clones, around nine tenths being singletons. Documented treatment: randomized to nivolumab then ipilimumab (arm A) or the reverse (arm B). V gene TRBV29-1 combines with J gene TRBJ2-1; no clear D gene. This TCR was recovered from a human donor with melanoma. The material was CD8+ T cells sorted from blood (inferred from file names), obtained from a patient given nivolumab and ipilimumab in sequence. The CDR3 DNA is TGCAGCGTTGAAGATCTGTTCAGCAATGAGCAGTTCTTC. Translating it yields CSVEDLFSNEQFF.